Listed here are 30 T cell receptor beta chains from one sample, sequenced in a study of cytomegalovirus exposure and HLA in healthy donors. The PCR was carried out with 60 Vbeta primers and 13 Jbeta primers. Sequencing was performed with immunoSEQ multiplex PCR; in TCRdb, only in-frame clones are kept and a portion is missing. Recorded for this sample: approximately 37,000 clones. What was sequenced was PBMCs. These receptors were collected from a male donor in good health and CMV-seronegative.

The J gene is TRBJ2-7, the V gene TRBV6-5; 7 bases fit TRBD1. Germline CDR1 is MNHEY and CDR2 is SVGAGI. The CDR3 spans 14 residues. With 0 bases clipped from V and 2 bases from J, the junction kept 1 base outside the gene matches. In DNA, the CDR3 is TGTGCCAGCAGTTACTCGGGACAGCCCTACGAGCAGTACTTC. It yields the protein CASSYSGQPYEQYF.

This chain uses TRBV19 with TRBJ1-1; the D is unclear. The CDR3 is 16 residues long. The V gene's germline CDR1 is LNHDA and CDR2 SQIVND (reference sequence). Trimming took off 7 bases at V and 3 bases at J, with 21 bases between the two ends. The CDR3 coding sequence is TGTGCCAGTACCCCCACAATGCGGGGTTTCGACACTGAAGCTTTCTTT. Translating gives CASTPTMRGFDTEAFF.

This rearrangement joins TRBV18 to TRBJ1-5; 7 bases are a match to TRBD1. The germline CDR1 and CDR2 sequences are KGHSH and LQKENI. V was clipped by 0 bases and J by 5 bases; unmatched bases: 7. CDR3 length: 16 amino acids. CDR3 DNA: TGTGCCAGCTCACCACCGACAGGGCTTAGGTATCAGCCCCAGCATTTT. Translated: CASSPPTGLRYQPQHF.

The V and J genes are TRBV30 and TRBJ1-3; TRBD1 matches at 7 bases. Germline loops: CDR1 GTSNPN, CDR2 SVGIG (reference sequence). The ends lost 0 bases at V and 0 bases at J; junction bases unmatched: 5. The CDR3 has 16 residues. CDR3 in DNA: TGTGCCTGGAGTGTGTCAGGGGGATCCTCTGGAAACACCATATATTTT. Its protein is CAWSVSGGSSGNTIYF.

The J gene is TRBJ2-1, the V gene TRBV6-5; D perhaps matches TRBD2 (5 bases). V was clipped by 5 bases and J by 2 bases, with 13 bases between them. This CDR3 comprises 15 residues. The germline gives CDR1 MNHEY, CDR2 SVGAGI. The CDR3 DNA is TGTGCCAGCAGTCCCGGGTCAGCGGCCTACAATGAGCAGTTCTTC. It specifies CASSPGSAAYNEQFF.

The chain recombines TRBV7-9 with TRBJ2-1; 11 bases align to TRBD1. The V gene's germline CDR1 is SEHNR and CDR2 FQNEAQ (reference sequence). J lost 6 bases, V lost 1 base, and 5 bases had no gene match. This CDR3 spans 16 amino acids. CDR3 protein: CASSLGTGGARNEQFF. The CDR3 DNA follows: TGTGCCAGCAGCTTAGGGACAGGGGGCGCACGCAATGAGCAGTTCTTC.

CDR3 nucleotides: TGTGCCAGTAGCCTCACAGGGACAGGCGAGCAGTACTTC. Translation gives CASSLTGTGEQYF. The V call is TRBV19, the J call TRBJ2-7, with 8 bases identical to TRBD1. The CDR3 has 13 residues. The ends lost 6 bases at V and 6 bases at J; junction bases unmatched: 7. Germline V gene data show CDR1 as LNHDA and CDR2 as SQIVND (reference sequence).

The chain recombines TRBV5-1 with TRBJ1-3; D is unresolved. Trimming took 2 bases from V and 2 from J, leaving 5 bases between them. The CDR3 spans 13 residues. CDR1 and CDR2 (germline): SGHRS, YFSETQ. DNA for the CDR3: TGCGCCAGCAGCTTAATAGCTGGAAACACCATATATTTT. Translation: CASSLIAGNTIYF.

V and J are TRBV5-1 and TRBJ2-2; D remains ambiguous. Trimming cost V 7 bases and J 0 bases, with 10 bases left between them. The CDR3 has 14 amino acids. The germline CDR1 and CDR2 sequences are SGHRS and YFSETQ. The CDR3 reads CASCLVSNTGELFF. The DNA for the CDR3 is TGCGCCAGCTGCCTAGTTTCGAACACCGGGGAGCTGTTTTTT. Using reference TRBV5-1 and TRBJ2-2 for the parts outside the CDR3, the full variable domain is KAGVTQTPRYLIKTRGQQVTLSCSPISGHRSVSWYQQTPGQGLQFLFEYFSETQRNKGNFPGRFSGRQFSNSRSEMNVSTLELGDSALYLCASCLVSNTGELFFGEGSRLTVL.

V and J are TRBV7-3 and TRBJ1-6; maybe TRBD1 (5 bases). Trimming removed 10 bases from V and 7 bases from J, with 17 bases in between. Germline-derived CDR1 and CDR2 are SGHTA and FQGTGA. The CDR3 has 14 residues. This CDR3 is CATSRGHGNSPLHF. DNA of the CDR3: TGTGCCACCTCCCGCGGACATGGGAATTCACCCCTCCACTTT. Together with reference TRBV7-3 and TRBJ1-6, the CDR3 gives the full variable domain: GAGVSQTPSNKVTEKGKYVELRCDPISGHTALYWYRQSLGQGPEFLIYFQGTGAADDSGLPNDRFFAVRPEGSVSTLKIQRTERGDSAVYLCATSRGHGNSPLHFGNGTRLTVT.

The V and J genes are TRBV6-5 and TRBJ2-7, with a weak D call TRBD1 (7 bases). Trimming stripped 0 bases from V and 3 bases from J, with 12 bases between. Germline-derived CDR1 and CDR2 are MNHEY and SVGAGI. The CDR3 loop spans 15 amino acids. CDR3 sequence reads: CASSYSTGDFYEQYF. CDR3 coding DNA: TGTGCCAGCAGTTACTCAACAGGGGACTTCTACGAGCAGTACTTC.

This chain links TRBV7-7 with TRBJ2-5, with 7 bases identical to TRBD2. The CDR3 runs to 16 residues. Trimming removed 4 bases from V and 4 bases from J; junction bases left unmatched: 12. CDR1 SSHAT and CDR2 FNYEAQ come from the germline V gene (reference sequence). This CDR3 is CASSSRGFGGGETQYF. The DNA for the CDR3 is TGTGCCAGCAGCTCCCGAGGATTCGGCGGGGGAGAGACCCAGTACTTC.

The rearrangement uses TRBV5-6 and TRBJ2-7; a possible D gene is TRBD1 (6 bases). The germline V gene has CDR1 SGHDT and CDR2 YYEEEE. Deletions cut 5 bases from V and 2 bases from J, with 17 bases between. The CDR3 length is 15 residues. The CDR3 DNA reads as TGTGCCAGCAGATCATGGGGGCAGGGAACCTACGAGCAGTACTTC. Its protein product is CASRSWGQGTYEQYF.

The chain carries TRBV4-2 and TRBJ2-7; tentatively, D is TRBD2 (6 bases). In germline, CDR1 is LGHNA, CDR2 YNFKEQ. Trimming stripped 5 bases from V and 0 bases from J, with 20 bases between. The CDR3 covers 17 residues. The CDR3 here is CASSDPRGLAASYEQYF. In DNA form, the CDR3 reads TGTGCCAGCAGCGACCCCCGGGGGTTAGCGGCCTCCTACGAGCAGTACTTC.

CDR3 loop: CASRQGNGAEQYF. CDR3 sequence (DNA): TGCGCCAGTAGACAGGGGAATGGTGCCGAGCAGTACTTC. This chain links TRBV5-1 with TRBJ2-7; TRBD1 matches at 8 bases. Germline lookup yields CDR1 SGHRS and CDR2 YFSETQ. The CDR3 has 13 residues. V dropped 8 bases and J dropped 6; count of bases not matched to a gene: 10.

This sequence joins TRBV28 and TRBJ1-2, with TRBD1 matching over 7 bases. V was clipped by 5 bases and J by 2 bases; unmatched bases: 8. In germline, CDR1 is MDHEN, CDR2 SYDVKM. CDR3 length: 15 amino acids. Written as DNA, the CDR3 is TGTGCCAGCAGTCTCGCGGACAGGAGAAACTATGGCTACACCTTC. It encodes CASSLADRRNYGYTF.

CDR3 sequence reads: CASSEGQATDTQYF. The CDR3 nucleotides read TGTGCCAGCAGTGAGGGACAGGCCACAGATACGCAGTATTTT. This chain connects TRBV6-4 to TRBJ2-3; 8 nucleotides match TRBD1. The CDR3 is 14 amino acids. With V trimmed by 3 bases and J by 2 bases, 1 base remained unmatched. Germline V lookup: CDR1 MRHNA, CDR2 SNTAGT.

The rearrangement uses TRBV20-1 and TRBJ1-1; D gene unclear. Deletions cut 5 bases from V and 3 bases from J, with 7 bases between. The CDR3 totals 11 residues. CDR1 DFQATT and CDR2 SNEGSKA come from the germline V gene (reference sequence). In DNA, the CDR3 is TGCAGTGCTTTTGAGGACACTGAAGCTTTCTTT. It yields the protein CSAFEDTEAFF.

V gene TRBV7-2 combines with J gene TRBJ1-1, with D hard to call. The V gene's germline CDR1 is SGHTA and CDR2 FQGNSA. V lost 4 bases and J 5 bases, leaving 5 bases between the germline ends. The CDR3 is 11 amino acids. CDR3 nucleotide sequence: TGTGCCAGCAGCTCCTATACTGAAGCTTTCTTT. This encodes CASSSYTEAFF.

The gene calls are TRBV10-3 and TRBJ2-1; D remains unclear. This CDR3 is built from 11 residues. Germline CDR1 ENHRY, CDR2 SYGVKD. With 5 bases removed from V and 5 bases from J, the gap between germline ends came to 4 bases. The CDR3 DNA reads as TGTGCCATCAGTCTTAACAATGAGCAGTTCTTC. Encoded protein: CAISLNNEQFF.

CDR3 nucleotides: TGTGCCAGCAGACCGTACGGGGTTACTAATGAAAAACTGTTTTTT. This sequence encodes CASRPYGVTNEKLFF. The chain has TRBV5-6 and TRBJ1-4; D unclear. V was pared by 5 bases and J by 2 bases, with 13 bases between. Germline CDR1 is SGHDT and CDR2 is YYEEEE. The CDR3 is 15 residues long.

V gene TRBV29-1 combines with J gene TRBJ2-5; 9 bases map to TRBD2. The CDR3 loop spans 13 amino acids. J lost 4 bases, V lost 5 bases, and 5 bases had no gene match. Germline V gives CDR1 SQVTM, CDR2 ANQGSEA. The CDR3 DNA sequence: TGCAGCGTTCCGCGGGGGGGATTAGAGACCCAGTACTTC. Amino acids: CSVPRGGLETQYF. Variable domain in full (rest from reference TRBV29-1 and TRBJ2-5): SAVISQKPSRDICQRGTSLTIQCQVDSQVTMMFWYRQQPGQSLTLIATANQGSEATYESGFVIDKFPISRPNLTFSTLTVSNMSPEDSSIYLCSVPRGGLETQYFGPGTRLLVL.

The J gene is TRBJ1-6, the V gene TRBV7-9; D not certain. V gave up 3 bases and J gave up 9 bases, with 12 bases separating them. Per germline, CDR1 SEHNR and CDR2 FQNEAQ (reference sequence). The CDR3 totals 14 residues. The CDR3 loop reads CASSLGGSSSPLHF. In nucleotides, the CDR3 is TGTGCCAGCAGCTTGGGAGGGTCCAGTTCACCCCTCCACTTT.

The rearrangement joins TRBV7-2 to TRBJ2-5, with a tentative D call TRBD2 (7 bases). The V and J ends lost 3 bases and 4 bases respectively, with 12 bases between them. The CDR3 loop spans 14 amino acids. Germline CDR1 reads SGHTA; CDR2 reads FQGNSA. CDR3 region: CASSFGGLRETQYF. The CDR3 DNA is TGTGCCAGCAGCTTCGGGGGGCTCAGAGAGACCCAGTACTTC.

A remark on this clone: The same CDR3 can be traced to other DNA sequences in this sample. The rearrangement links TRBV5-1 to TRBJ2-3, with D maybe TRBD2 (6 bases). Trimming stripped 4 bases from V and 1 base from J, with 10 bases between. The CDR3 totals 14 residues. Germline CDR1 reads SGHRS; CDR2 reads YFSETQ. The chain's CDR3 is CASSPGGGTDTQYF. The CDR3 bases are TGCGCCAGCAGCCCCGGGGGAGGCACAGATACGCAGTATTTT. The entire variable domain, with the rest obtained from reference TRBV5-1 and TRBJ2-3, is as follows: KAGVTQTPRYLIKTRGQQVTLSCSPISGHRSVSWYQQTPGQGLQFLFEYFSETQRNKGNFPGRFSGRQFSNSRSEMNVSTLELGDSALYLCASSPGGGTDTQYFGPGTRLTVL.

The CDR3 protein is CASSHPGQDNQPQHF. As DNA, the CDR3 is TGCGCCAGCAGTCACCCGGGACAGGACAATCAGCCCCAGCATTTT. This chain links TRBV23-1 with TRBJ1-5, with 8 bases matching TRBD1. TRBV23-1 is an ORF, and what it does is uncertain. There are 15 residues in the CDR3. V shed 3 bases, J shed 3 bases, and the junction held 4 bases outside the gene matches.

V is TRBV19 and J is TRBJ1-6; D remains ambiguous. Trimming removed 3 bases from V and 0 bases from J, with 6 bases in between. Germline CDR1 is LNHDA and CDR2 is SQIVND (reference sequence). The CDR3 has 15 amino acids. DNA for the CDR3: TGTGCCAGTAGTATCGGGAGCTCCTATAATTCACCCCTCCACTTT. Translation: CASSIGSSYNSPLHF.

V gene TRBV4-1 combines with J gene TRBJ2-3, with TRBD2 matching over 11 bases. The junction had 5 bases not matched to a gene; V was cut back by 2 bases and J by 4 bases. Germline CDR1 reads MGHRA; CDR2 reads YSYEKL. The CDR3 extends over 16 amino acids. The CDR3, as DNA: TGCGCCAGCAGCCAACCAACTAGCGGGGGCTCAGATACGCAGTATTTT. Protein sequence: CASSQPTSGGSDTQYF.

The chain joins TRBV18 to TRBJ1-2, with D possibly matching TRBD1 (5 bases). The CDR3 is 13 residues long. Germline V CDR1 and CDR2: KGHSH, LQKENI. V lost 4 bases, J lost 1 base, and 7 bases lay in between. In nucleotides, the CDR3 is TGTGCCAGCTCACGCGACAGTAACTATGGCTACACCTTC. The encoded protein is CASSRDSNYGYTF.

The rearrangement joins TRBV4-1 to TRBJ2-2, with D possibly TRBD1 on 6 matching bases. In germline, CDR1 is MGHRA, CDR2 YSYEKL. Between the trimmed V and J ends, which lost 6 bases and 1 base, there was a span of 9 bases. The CDR3 contains 14 residues. CDR3 amino acids: CASRRTVNTGELFF. DNA for the CDR3: TGCGCCAGCAGGCGGACAGTGAACACCGGGGAGCTGTTTTTT.